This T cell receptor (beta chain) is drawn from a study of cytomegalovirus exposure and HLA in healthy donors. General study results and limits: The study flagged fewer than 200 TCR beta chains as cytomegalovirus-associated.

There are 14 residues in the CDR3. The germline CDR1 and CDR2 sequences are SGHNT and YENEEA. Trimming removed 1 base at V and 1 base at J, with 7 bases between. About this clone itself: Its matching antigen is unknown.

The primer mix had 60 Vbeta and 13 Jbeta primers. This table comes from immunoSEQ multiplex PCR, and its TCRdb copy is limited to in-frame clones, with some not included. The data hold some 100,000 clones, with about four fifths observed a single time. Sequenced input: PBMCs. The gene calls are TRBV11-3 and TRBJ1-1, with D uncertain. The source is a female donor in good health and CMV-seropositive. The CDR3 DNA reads TGTGCCAGCAGCTTAGGGCGACAGAACACTGAAGCTTTCTTT. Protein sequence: CASSLGRQNTEAFF.